This passage covers 15 T cell receptor beta chains from one sample sequenced in a study of blood T cell repertoires in COVID-19. Some clones are missing from TCRdb's copy, which holds only in-frame ones; the method was immunoSEQ multiplex PCR. The sample lists 250,000 to 350,000 clones, approximately 84% seen once, with about 15% in the top ten. The specimen was peripheral blood. These TCRs come from a person between 65 and 80 years old with COVID-19, enrolled during active disease.

The gene calls are TRBV19 and TRBJ1-2; D may be TRBD1 (6 bases). From germline, CDR1 is LNHDA and CDR2 SQIVND (reference sequence). Deletions cut 5 bases from V and 1 base from J, with 11 bases between. This CDR3 comprises 14 residues. The CDR3 here is CASSPQDSNYGYTF. In DNA form, the CDR3 reads TGTGCCAGTAGTCCCCAGGACAGTAACTATGGCTACACCTTC.

The rearrangement uses TRBV28 and TRBJ1-6, with 9 bases that match TRBD1. V lost 5 bases to trimming and J lost 2 bases; unmatched junction nucleotides: 7. The CDR3 is made up of 17 amino acids. CDR1 and CDR2 (germline): MDHEN, SYDVKM. The CDR3: CASSRLDRGPYNSPLHF. The CDR3 DNA reads as TGTGCCAGCAGTCGCCTGGACAGGGGCCCCTATAATTCACCCCTCCACTTT. The complete variable domain, with remaining parts taken from reference TRBV28 and TRBJ1-6, reads DVKVTQSSRYLVKRTGEKVFLECVQDMDHENMFWYRQDPGLGLRLIYFSYDVKMKEKGDIPEGYSVSREKKERFSLILESASTNQTSMYLCASSRLDRGPYNSPLHFGNGTRLTVT.

The CDR3 DNA is TGTGCCAGCAGCCAACTCAGGGCCTACGAGCAGTACTTC. Residues: CASSQLRAYEQYF. This chain uses TRBV3-1 (or the pseudogene TRBV3-2) with TRBJ2-7; D perhaps matches TRBD1 (5 bases). CDR1 and CDR2 from the germline V gene are LGHDT and YNNKEL (reference sequence). V was shortened by 2 bases and J by 2 bases, with 7 bases between the two germline ends. This CDR3 is built from 13 residues.

The J gene is TRBJ1-6, the V gene TRBV4-1, with 9 nucleotides matching TRBD1. The CDR3 has 15 amino acids. Germline V gene data show CDR1 as MGHRA and CDR2 as YSYEKL. V was clipped by 6 bases and J by 9 bases; unmatched bases: 9. This CDR3 is CASSPGQGFVSPLHF. The CDR3 coding sequence is TGCGCCAGCAGTCCGGGACAGGGATTCGTTTCACCCCTCCACTTT.

The rearrangement uses TRBV9 and TRBJ1-1, with D perhaps matching TRBD1 (5 bases). CDR1 is SGDLS, CDR2 YYNGEE, per germline. The length of the CDR3 is 16 residues. Trimming stripped 3 bases from V and 1 base from J, with 16 bases between. The CDR3 region is CASSADLTAQNTEAFF. CDR3 DNA sequence: TGTGCCAGCAGCGCTGATCTGACAGCCCAGAACACTGAAGCTTTCTTT.

This chain uses TRBV29-1 with TRBJ1-4; D may be TRBD1 (6 bases). Trimming stripped 5 bases from V and 7 bases from J, with 17 bases between. The CDR3 has 14 amino acids. Per germline, CDR1 SQVTM and CDR2 ANQGSEA. CDR3 bases: TGCAGCGTTACCTTAGGAGGGGGGGTTGAAAAACTGTTTTTT. Protein product: CSVTLGGGVEKLFF. The whole variable domain, remainder taken from reference TRBV29-1 and TRBJ1-4, is SAVISQKPSRDICQRGTSLTIQCQVDSQVTMMFWYRQQPGQSLTLIATANQGSEATYESGFVIDKFPISRPNLTFSTLTVSNMSPEDSSIYLCSVTLGGGVEKLFFGSGTQLSVL.

This chain links TRBV27 with TRBJ2-1; 13 bases agree with TRBD2. The ends lost 6 bases at V and 5 bases at J; junction bases unmatched: 7. This CDR3 contains 16 residues. The germline V gene has CDR1 MNHEY and CDR2 SMNVEV (reference sequence). The CDR3 here is CASRYGGLAGDNEQFF. In nucleotides, the CDR3 is TGTGCCAGCAGATACGGCGGACTAGCGGGAGACAATGAGCAGTTCTTC.

The chain links TRBV27 to TRBJ2-7; tentatively, D is TRBD1 (6 bases). This CDR3 has 13 residues. The germline CDR1 and CDR2 sequences are MNHEY and SMNVEV (reference sequence). Trimming shortened V by 8 bases and J by 1 base, and 12 bases separated the two germline ends. In DNA form, the CDR3 reads TGTGCCAGCGCTCAGGGGAAGTCCTACGAGCAGTACTTC. Amino acid sequence: CASAQGKSYEQYF.

This clone was picked up many times. The chain combines TRBV5-4 with TRBJ2-7; perhaps TRBD2 as D (5 bases). The V end lost 0 bases, the J end lost 7 bases, and 11 bases lay between the germline ends. This CDR3 has 13 amino acids. Germline CDR1 is SGHNT and CDR2 is YYREEE (reference sequence). CDR3 nucleotide sequence: TGTGCCAGCAGCTTGGTCCCCGGGGAGGAGCAGTACTTC. Its protein product is CASSLVPGEEQYF.

The CDR3 region is CASSWTSGGYEQYF. Written as DNA, the CDR3 is TGTGCCAGCAGTTGGACTAGCGGGGGCTACGAGCAGTACTTC. The rearrangement links TRBV6-5 to TRBJ2-7, with 13 bases identical to TRBD2. Losses at the gene ends were 4 bases for V and 3 bases for J; bases not matched to a gene: 0. The CDR3 totals 14 residues. Germline CDR1 MNHEY, CDR2 SVGAGI.

This clone was counted only a few times. V usage is TRBV9 and J usage is TRBJ1-3, with D possibly being TRBD1 (5 bases). The CDR3 totals 16 residues. Germline V gives CDR1 SGDLS, CDR2 YYNGEE. Trimming removed 4 bases from V and 0 bases from J, with 14 bases in between. The CDR3 reads CASSSTGGYSGNTIYF. The CDR3 bases are TGTGCCAGCAGCTCGACGGGGGGGTACTCTGGAAACACCATATATTTT.

This rearrangement joins TRBV30 to TRBJ2-7; maybe TRBD2 (6 bases). Trimming removed 0 bases from V and 3 bases from J, with 15 bases in between. This CDR3 is 15 amino acids long. From germline, CDR1 is GTSNPN and CDR2 SVGIG (reference sequence). Here the CDR3 DNA reads TGTGCCTGGAGTGTACGGGAGACAAGCCTCTACGAGCAGTACTTC. Encoded protein: CAWSVRETSLYEQYF.

The chain is built from TRBV30 and TRBJ2-7; D possibly corresponds to TRBD2 (6 bases). Trimming shortened V by 3 bases and J by 6 bases, and 15 bases separated the two germline ends. Germline V gene data show CDR1 as GTSNPN and CDR2 as SVGIG (reference sequence). The CDR3 runs 13 residues. This CDR3 is CAWSKMGGVEQYF. The CDR3 DNA sequence: TGTGCCTGGAGCAAAATGGGGGGAGTCGAGCAGTACTTC.

The rearrangement joins TRBV5-1 to TRBJ2-7; TRBD1 agrees at 8 bases. The V segment lost 0 bases and the J segment 2 bases; nucleotides outside the gene matches: 4. CDR3 length: 15 amino acids. The germline V gene encodes CDR1 SGHRS and CDR2 YFSETQ. DNA for the CDR3: TGCGCCAGCAGCTTGGATCAGGGGGCGCCCTACGAGCAGTACTTC. It is translated as CASSLDQGAPYEQYF.

The gene calls are TRBV5-1 and TRBJ1-2; 9 bases line up with TRBD1. There are 13 residues in the CDR3. The V gene's germline CDR1 is SGHRS and CDR2 YFSETQ. Trimming took 4 bases from V and 8 from J; bases not matched to a gene: 6. CDR3 in amino acids: CASSPDRGKGYTF. The DNA of the CDR3 is TGCGCCAGCAGCCCGGACAGGGGAAAAGGCTACACCTTC.